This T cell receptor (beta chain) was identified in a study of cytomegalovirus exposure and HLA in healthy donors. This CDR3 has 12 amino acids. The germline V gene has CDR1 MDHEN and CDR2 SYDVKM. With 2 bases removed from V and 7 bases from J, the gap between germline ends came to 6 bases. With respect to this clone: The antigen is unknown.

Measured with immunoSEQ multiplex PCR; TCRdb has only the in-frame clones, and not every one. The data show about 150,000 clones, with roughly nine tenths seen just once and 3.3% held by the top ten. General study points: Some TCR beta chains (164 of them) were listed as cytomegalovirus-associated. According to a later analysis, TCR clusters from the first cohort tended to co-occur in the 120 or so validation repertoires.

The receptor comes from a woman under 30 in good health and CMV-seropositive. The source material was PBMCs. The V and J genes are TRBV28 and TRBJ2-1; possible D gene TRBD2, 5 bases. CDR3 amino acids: CASSLGRNEQFF. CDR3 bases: TGTGCCAGCAGTTTAGGGAGAAATGAGCAGTTCTTC.